This record concerns one T cell receptor (beta chain) sequence. Its matching antigen is unknown. PCR involved 60 Vbeta and 13 Jbeta primers. Assay used: immunoSEQ multiplex PCR; TCRdb lists only in-frame clones, some missing. The sample records 110,000 to 150,000 clones, around four fifths being singletons. This sample was taken from a study of cytomegalovirus exposure and HLA in healthy donors. In the study overall: Of the donors genotyped, 300 to 500 in all, about 76% fell in the Caucasian-associated ancestry cluster. Study outcomes and limitations: Later on, a genetic analysis was performed. It linked a missense variant in DCLRE1C with V- and J-gene trimming of TCR beta. Per a prior analysis, the majority of TCR beta V segments were productive roughly 90% or roughly 30% of the time.

The CDR3 totals 12 residues. Deletions cut 7 bases from V and 1 base from J, with 7 bases between. The V gene's germline CDR1 is SNHLY and CDR2 FYNNEI. This receptor was identified in a male donor in good health and CMV-seropositive. The rearrangement links TRBV2 to TRBJ1-1; D unclear. The sequenced sample consisted of PBMCs. The CDR3 nucleotides are TGTGCCAGCAACTGGGCGAACACTGAAGCTTTCTTT. This gives the protein CASNWANTEAFF.